This T cell receptor beta chain was recovered during a study of T-cell memory formation after mild COVID-19. Study-wide points: Of the contracting clones, CD4+ ones lay mainly in CM and EM, and CD8+ ones in EMRA.

This clonotype was observed a few times. Its target is not known. From the 5' RACE reads, TCRdb called clonotypes with MiXCR, one entry per CDR3 protein. The data show hundreds of thousands of distinct CDR3 sequences, with 16% seen just once and roughly a fifth held by the top ten. J gave up 8 bases and V 3 bases, and 9 bases lay outside the gene matches. The CDR3 has 14 amino acids. From germline, CDR1 is DFQATT and CDR2 SNEGSKA (reference sequence). What was sequenced was PBMCs or a T cell subset sorted from them (not recorded which). This chain joins TRBV20-1 and TRBJ2-7; 11 nucleotides agree with TRBD2. This receptor was taken from a man in his late teens or twenties who had mild COVID-19 (a few samples of this study predate the infection). Cell type and time point are not known. The CDR3 DNA reads TGCAGTGCTAGGGATACTAGCGGGGGAGGAAAGCAGTACTTC. It specifies CSARDTSGGGKQYF.